The present entry profiles one T cell receptor (beta chain) with its context. Antigen unknown. Genomic DNA served as template for TCR beta VDJ and CDR3 profiling. TCRdb processed the reads anew with MiXCR; each CDR3 protein has one entry. Among 150,000 to 200,000 distinct CDR3 sequences listed, roughly half were seen once. Sequencing involved patients with CD8+CD57+ cell expansion previously shown by flow cytometry. Every one of the patients had aplastic anemia (severe, acquired). Untreated patients provided the blood samples, with no therapy given before sampling. Germline V gene sequence: CDR1 SGHTA, CDR2 FQGNSA. This CDR3 is built from 13 residues. V dropped 2 bases and J dropped 7; count of bases not matched to a gene: 4. These data originate in a study of CD8+CD57+ T cells in acquired aplastic anemia. Study details: When averaged, DNA from sorted CD4+ and CD8+ cells came to 3.2 ug.

Notes on the study in general: Between the patient and control groups, CD8+ Simpson's diversity did not differ significantly.

The rearrangement links TRBV7-2 to TRBJ1-2, with TRBD1 matching 7 bases. The receptor's source is a human donor with aplastic anemia. Source material: sorted CD4+, CD8+, or CD8+CD57+ T cells (not recorded which) from PBMCs. The CDR3 nucleotides are TGTGCCAGCAGCTTACCCAGGGGGTCTGGCTACACCTTC. Its protein is CASSLPRGSGYTF.